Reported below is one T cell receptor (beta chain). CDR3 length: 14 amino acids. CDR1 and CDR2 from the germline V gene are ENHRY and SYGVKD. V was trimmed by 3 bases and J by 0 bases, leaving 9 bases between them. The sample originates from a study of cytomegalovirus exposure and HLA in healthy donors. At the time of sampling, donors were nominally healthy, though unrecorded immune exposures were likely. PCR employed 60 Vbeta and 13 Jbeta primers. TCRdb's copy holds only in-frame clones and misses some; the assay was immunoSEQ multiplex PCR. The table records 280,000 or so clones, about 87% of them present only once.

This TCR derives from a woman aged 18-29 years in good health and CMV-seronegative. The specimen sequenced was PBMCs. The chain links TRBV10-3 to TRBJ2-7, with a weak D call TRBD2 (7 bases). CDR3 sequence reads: CAISDGGPSYEQYF. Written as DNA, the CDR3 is TGTGCCATCAGTGACGGGGGGCCCTCCTACGAGCAGTACTTC.